Listed below are T cell receptor beta chains from one sample, sequenced in a study of OX40 agonist ivuxolimab in advanced cancers. Sequencing used immunoSEQ multiplex PCR; TCRdb keeps in-frame clones, though not all of them. The top ten clones hold 2% to 2.5% of a sample with 55,000 to 80,000 clones, 84% of them seen once. The input for sequencing was CD4+ or CD8+ T cells sorted from blood, taken in a trial of the OX40 agonist ivuxolimab. The receptors come from an adult with an advanced solid tumor such as melanoma, head and neck, liver or kidney cancer. CDR3s include the opening cysteine and the closing phenylalanine or tryptophan. D genes are given only for firm matches. Clone size, where shown, is once, few, many, or a class for clones that have expanded.

j_gene | d_gene | abundance | v_gene | CDR3aa | CDR3nt
TRBJ1-1 | - | - | TRBV6-4 | CASSAFGGARGDTEAFF | TGTGCCAGCAGTGCCTTTGGGGGGGCGCGGGGTGACACTGAAGCTTTCTTT
TRBJ1-2 | - | few | TRBV4-1 | CASSQTTSVAYGYTF | TGCGCCAGCAGCCAGACAACTTCAGTGGCCTATGGCTACACCTTC
TRBJ1-5 | - | - | TRBV6-5 | CASSYGRDSNQPQHF | TGTGCCAGCAGTTACGGACGGGATAGCAATCAGCCCCAGCATTTT
TRBJ2-6 | - | - | TRBV2 | CASSNRAAGANVLTF | TGTGCCAGCTCAAATCGGGCCGCTGGGGCCAACGTCCTGACTTTC
TRBJ2-5 | - | once | TRBV27 | CASSLSYPGGTFRETQYF | TGTGCCAGCAGTTTAAGTTACCCGGGGGGCACCTTCCGAGAGACCCAGTACTTC
TRBJ2-2 | - | - | TRBV27 | CASSFQGITGELFF | TGTGCCAGCAGTTTCCAGGGGATTACCGGGGAGCTGTTTTTT
TRBJ2-1 | - | - | TRBV6-6 | CASSYPTTLHYNEQFF | TGTGCCAGCAGTTACCCGACGACCCTCCACTACAATGAGCAGTTCTTC
TRBJ1-5 | TRBD1 | - | TRBV30 | CACQSGGEISNQPQHF | TGTGCCTGTCAATCAGGGGGGGAGATCAGCAATCAGCCCCAGCATTTT
TRBJ2-6 | - | - | TRBV4-2 | CASSPQNSGANVLTF | TGTGCCAGCAGCCCCCAAAACTCTGGGGCCAACGTCCTGACTTTC
TRBJ1-1 | - | - | TRBV11-3 | CASSLGGDMNTEAFF | TGTGCCAGCAGCTTAGGGGGTGACATGAACACTGAAGCTTTCTTT
TRBJ2-4 | - | - | TRBV7-2 | CASSARVDLAKNIQYF | TGTGCCAGCAGCGCCCGGGTAGATCTAGCCAAAAACATTCAGTACTTC
TRBJ2-7 | - | - | TRBV11-3 | CASAPTAKSYEQYF | TGTGCCAGCGCACCGACTGCAAAAAGCTACGAGCAGTACTTC
TRBJ1-4 | TRBD1 | - | TRBV5-4 | CASSRTGLGTNEKLFF | TGTGCCAGCAGTAGGACAGGCCTTGGAACTAATGAAAAACTGTTTTTT
TRBJ2-7 | - | medium-sized | TRBV19 | CATPLRRAPYEQYF | TGTGCCACGCCCCTGAGAAGGGCCCCCTACGAGCAGTACTTC
TRBJ2-2 | TRBD1 | - | TRBV19 | CASKGQGSNTGELFF | TGTGCCAGTAAGGGACAGGGCTCGAACACCGGGGAGCTGTTTTTT
TRBJ1-2 | TRBD1 | - | TRBV7-2 | CASSLQGEYYGYTF | TGTGCCAGCAGCTTACAGGGGGAGTACTATGGCTACACCTTC